The clone carrying this T cell receptor (beta chain) occurred many times. The data are from a study of blood T cells in healthy people across ages. Next came a second PCR, run for about 6 to 12 cycles, which used a sample-barcoded 5' primer along with a J-beta primer mix. One entry per CDR3 protein, called by TCRdb with MiXCR from the 5' RACE reads. The sample includes 1.5 million to 2 million distinct CDR3 sequences, about 30% of them seen just once. The CDR3 spans 15 residues. Germline assignment: CDR1 LGHNA and CDR2 YSLEER. V was pared by 4 bases and J by 1 base, with 5 bases of the junction left unmatched. Total RNA extraction produced at least 6 micrograms (per sample) for the study.

Sequenced sample: blood. The clonotype was recovered from a woman under 40 in good health. The V call is TRBV4-3, the J call TRBJ2-5; TRBD2 aligns across 8 bases. In nucleotides, the CDR3 is TGCGCCAGCAGCCGCGGGGCGGGAGGCCAAGAGACCCAGTACTTC. Protein sequence: CASSRGAGGQETQYF.